The text below deals with one T cell receptor (beta chain). Its antigen is as yet unknown. TCRdb keeps only in-frame clones here, not all; method: immunoSEQ multiplex PCR. The data hold 150,000 to 200,000 clones, with 85% to 95% observed a single time. The data were taken from a study of T cell responses to AZD1222 COVID-19 vaccine. Broader study findings: Only 5 or 6 AZD1222 recipients tested seropositive at baseline. Repertoires were obtained only post-peak T cell response.

The sample here was peripheral blood, taken on day 0 of AZD1222 vaccination. This receptor was obtained from an adult in good health.

The chain's CDR3 is CATSDVSGTSGRSSYNEQFF. The DNA of the CDR3 is TGTGCCACCAGTGATGTATCCGGGACTAGCGGGAGGTCTTCCTACAATGAGCAGTTCTTC. The rearrangement uses TRBV24-1 and TRBJ2-1, with 15 positions matching TRBD2. Germline lookup yields CDR1 KGHDR and CDR2 SFDVKD. The CDR3 is made up of 20 amino acids. The V and J ends lost 3 bases and 1 base, in that order; junction bases with no gene match: 9.